Listed below are T cell receptor beta chains from one sample, sequenced in a study of tumor and adjacent non-tumor tissue in lung cancer. In TCRdb, the multiplex PCR reads were re-called with MiXCR into one record per CDR3 protein. The profile shows under 150,000 distinct CDR3 sequences, around two thirds of them singletons. Input material: lung tumor tissue. The receptors shown here come from a man aged 55-75 years with small cell lung cancer. CDR3s include the opening cysteine and the closing phenylalanine or tryptophan. Each record gives: V gene, J gene, CDR3 length, D gene, clone size, CDR3 DNA, CDR3 protein. The D gene is left open where the match is weak. Clone size appears in some rows only: once, few, many, or a class for an expanded clone.

TRBV11-2	TRBJ2-2	17	TRBD2	.	TGTGCCAGCAGCCTATCGGGACTAGCGGGACACGAGGGGGAGCTGTTTTTT	CASSLSGLAGHEGELFF
TRBV20-1	TRBJ2-4	12	.	.	TGCAGTGCCGTGAACCCCAAAAACATTCAGTACTTC	CSAVNPKNIQYF
TRBV10-3	TRBJ2-3	13	.	once	TGTGCCATCCTGGACAGATACACAGATACGCAATATTTT	CAILDRYTDTQYF
TRBV30	TRBJ2-3	13	.	many	TGTGCCTGGAACCGGGGGAGCACAGATACGCAGTATTTT	CAWNRGSTDTQYF
TRBV6-9	TRBJ1-2	21	.	.	TGTGCCAGCAGGGTACCGGGGCGGCAAATCCAGCCGGTTCAGAATAACTGTGACTACGCCTTC	CASRVPGRQIQPVQNNCDYAF
TRBV11-1	TRBJ2-7	13	TRBD2	.	TGTGCCATCAGCCGCGGACTAGCGGATCCCCGGTACTTC	CAISRGLADPRYF
TRBV11-2	TRBJ1-1	13	.	.	TGTGCCAGCAGCTTAGACCTTTACACCGGAGCTTTCTTT	CASSLDLYTGAFF
TRBV11-3	TRBJ2-7	14	TRBD1	many	TGTGCCAGCAGCTTCGGACAGGGGGCGGGGGAGCAGTACTTC	CASSFGQGAGEQYF
TRBV5-4	TRBJ2-3	15	.	many	TGTGCCAGCAGCTCTGGCCAGCGGAGCACAGATACGCAGTATTTT	CASSSGQRSTDTQYF
TRBV20-1	TRBJ1-6	15	.	.	TGCAGAGCTAGATTCGGCAGGGTTTTTAATTCAGCCCTCCACTTT	CRARFGRVFNSALHF
TRBV30	TRBJ1-1	13	TRBD1	.	TGTGCCTGGACACGGGACAGGGTAACTGAAGCTTTCTTT	CAWTRDRVTEAFF
TRBV20-1	TRBJ1-5	14	.	medium-sized	TGCAGTGCCGCGGGGACCAGGGGCAATCAGCCCCAGCATTTT	CSAAGTRGNQPQHF
TRBV5-1	TRBJ2-7	14	TRBD2	.	TGCGCCAGCAGGGCTAGCGGGACCTCCTACGAGCAGTACTTC	CASRASGTSYEQYF
TRBV11-1	TRBJ2-4	14	.	once	TGTGCCAGCAGCTCTCCGGACAGACAAAACATTCAGTACTTC	CASSSPDRQNIQYF
TRBV4-1	TRBJ2-2	15	TRBD1	.	TGCGCCAGCAGCCGGGCAGGGGGAAACACCGCGGAGCTGTTTTTT	CASSRAGGNTAELFF
TRBV11-2	TRBJ2-5	12	.	.	TGTGCCCGCATCTTAGGGATGGAGACCCAGTACTTC	CARILGMETQYF
TRBV18	TRBJ2-4	12	.	.	TGTGCCAGCTCACCACACAAAAACATTCAGTACTTC	CASSPHKNIQYF
TRBV5-4	TRBJ2-3	16	TRBD2	.	TGTGCCAGCAGCAAGACTAGCGGGAGTTTTACAGATACGCAGTATTTT	CASSKTSGSFTDTQYF
TRBV20-1	TRBJ2-3	16	TRBD2	.	TGTGGTGCTAGCTCGTCTAGCGGGACTAGTACAGATACGCAGTATTTT	CGASSSSGTSTDTQYF
TRBV11-3	TRBJ2-3	14	.	.	TGTACCAGCAGCAAATGGGACCTCACAGATACGCGGTATTTT	CTSSKWDLTDTRYF
TRBV11-2	TRBJ1-5	15	.	.	TGTGCCAGTAGCCAACAGACCGAGAACAATCAGCCCCAGCATTTT	CASSQQTENNQPQHF
TRBV12-3/TRBV12-4	TRBJ2-7	14	TRBD2	.	TGTGCCAGGAGTTCTAGCGGGAGCAGCTACGAGCAGTACTTC	CARSSSGSSYEQYF
TRBV7-9	TRBJ2-3	14	.	few	TGTGCCAGCAGCTTAGACACTCTTACAGATACGCAGTATTTT	CASSLDTLTDTQYF
TRBV20-1	TRBJ2-1	15	.	.	TGCAGTGCTAGGTCTAGCAGGGATATCGACAATGAGCAGTTCTTC	CSARSSRDIDNEQFF